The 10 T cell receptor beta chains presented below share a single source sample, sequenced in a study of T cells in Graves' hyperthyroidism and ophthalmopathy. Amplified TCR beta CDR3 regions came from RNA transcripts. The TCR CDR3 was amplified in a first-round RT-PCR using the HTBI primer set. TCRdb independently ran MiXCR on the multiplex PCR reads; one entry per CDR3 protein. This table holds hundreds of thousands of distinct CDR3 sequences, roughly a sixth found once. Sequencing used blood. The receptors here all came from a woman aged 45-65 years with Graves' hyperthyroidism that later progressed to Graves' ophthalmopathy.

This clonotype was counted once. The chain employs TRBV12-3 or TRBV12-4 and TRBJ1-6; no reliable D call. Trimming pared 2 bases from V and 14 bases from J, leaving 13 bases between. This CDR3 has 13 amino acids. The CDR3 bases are TGTGCCAGCAGTTTAAAGGGCCTGTCCTCCCTCCACTTT. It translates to CASSLKGLSSLHF.

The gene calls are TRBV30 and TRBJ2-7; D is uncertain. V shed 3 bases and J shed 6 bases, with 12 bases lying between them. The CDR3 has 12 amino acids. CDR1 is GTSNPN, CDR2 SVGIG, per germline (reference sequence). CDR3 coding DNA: TGTGCCTGGAGCCTCAACTCCGCCGAGCAGTACTTC. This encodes CAWSLNSAEQYF.

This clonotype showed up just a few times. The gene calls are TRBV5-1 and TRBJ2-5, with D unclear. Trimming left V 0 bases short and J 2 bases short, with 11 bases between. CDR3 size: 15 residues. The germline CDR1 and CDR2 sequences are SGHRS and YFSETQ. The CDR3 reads CASSLASHRQETQYF. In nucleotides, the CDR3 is TGCGCCAGCAGCTTGGCCTCACACAGACAAGAGACCCAGTACTTC.

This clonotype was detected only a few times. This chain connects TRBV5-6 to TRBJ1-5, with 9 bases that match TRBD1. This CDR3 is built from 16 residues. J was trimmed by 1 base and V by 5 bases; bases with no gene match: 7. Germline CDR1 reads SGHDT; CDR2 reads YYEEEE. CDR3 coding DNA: TGTGCCAGCAGTTCCCGGGACAGGGAAAGCAATCAGCCCCAGCATTTT. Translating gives CASSSRDRESNQPQHF.

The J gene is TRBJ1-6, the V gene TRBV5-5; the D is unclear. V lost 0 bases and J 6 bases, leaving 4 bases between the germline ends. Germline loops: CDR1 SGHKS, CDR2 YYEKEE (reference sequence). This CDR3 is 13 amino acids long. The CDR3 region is CASSLEPNSPLHF. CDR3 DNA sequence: TGTGCCAGCAGCTTGGAACCTAATTCACCCCTCCACTTT.

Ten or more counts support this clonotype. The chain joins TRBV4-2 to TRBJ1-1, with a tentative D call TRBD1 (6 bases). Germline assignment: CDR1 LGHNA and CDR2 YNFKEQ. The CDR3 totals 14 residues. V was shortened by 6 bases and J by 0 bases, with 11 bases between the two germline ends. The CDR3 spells CASREGGMNTEAFF. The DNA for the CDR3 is TGTGCCAGCAGGGAGGGGGGCATGAACACTGAAGCTTTCTTT.

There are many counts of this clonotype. DNA of the CDR3: TGTGCCAGCGGGCAGGGTGATTCCTACGAGCAGTACTTC. It translates to CASGQGDSYEQYF. The V gene is TRBV27, the J gene TRBJ2-7, with D possibly matching TRBD1 (5 bases). This CDR3 has 13 residues. Trimming took 8 bases from V and 1 from J, leaving 12 bases between them. Germline V gene lookup returns CDR1 MNHEY and CDR2 SMNVEV (reference sequence).

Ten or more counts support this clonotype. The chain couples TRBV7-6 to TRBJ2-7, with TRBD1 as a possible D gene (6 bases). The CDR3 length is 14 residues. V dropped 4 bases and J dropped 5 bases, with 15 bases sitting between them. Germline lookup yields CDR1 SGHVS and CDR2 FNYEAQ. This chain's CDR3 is CASSSGTNPHEQYF. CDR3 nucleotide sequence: TGTGCCAGCAGCTCTGGGACAAACCCGCACGAGCAGTACTTC.

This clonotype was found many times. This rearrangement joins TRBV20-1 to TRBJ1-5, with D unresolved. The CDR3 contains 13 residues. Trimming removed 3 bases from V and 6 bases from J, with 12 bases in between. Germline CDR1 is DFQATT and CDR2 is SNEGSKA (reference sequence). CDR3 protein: CSAREGRGQPQHF. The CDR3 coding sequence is TGCAGTGCTAGGGAAGGGCGAGGTCAGCCCCAGCATTTT.

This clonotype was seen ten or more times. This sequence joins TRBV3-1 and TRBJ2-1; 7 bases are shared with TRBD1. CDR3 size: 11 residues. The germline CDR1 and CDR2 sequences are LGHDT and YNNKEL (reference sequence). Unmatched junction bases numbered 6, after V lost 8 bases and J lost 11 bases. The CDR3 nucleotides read TGTGCCAGCCGCCTAGGGGGCCAGCAGTTCTTC. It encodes CASRLGGQQFF.